These T cell receptor beta chains were read from a single sample in a study of T cells after yellow fever vaccination. TCRdb recomputed calls from the 5' RACE reads with MiXCR, one row per CDR3 protein. The repertoire holds just under 600,000 distinct CDR3 sequences, with about 14% as singletons. The sequencing used PBMCs, collected on the day of the yellow fever booster vaccination. The receptors shown here come from a man aged 30 to 45 who received the YFV17D yellow fever vaccine. CDR3s include the opening cysteine and the closing phenylalanine or tryptophan. Clone size is given for some rows only: seen once, a few or many times, or a class if the clone is expanded.

>TRBJ2-3|17|TRBV4-3|once
CASSQDWAGGGTDTQYF
>TRBJ2-7|13|TRBV12-3/TRBV12-4|few
CASRGQGAVEQYF
>TRBJ1-6|13|TRBV21-1|few
CASSKKTNSPLHF
>TRBJ2-5|14|TRBV11-2|few
CASSFLDYGGTQYF
>TRBJ2-4|14|TRBV5-1|many
CASSLGDRVNIQYF
>TRBJ2-3|12|TRBV2|few
CASGLLTDTQYF
>TRBJ2-6|17|TRBV15|few
CATSRERGRSGANVLTF
>TRBJ2-1|14|TRBV20-1|few
CSARWVAGHNEQFF
>TRBJ2-3|17|TRBV12-3/TRBV12-4|few
CASSRGVIRGGEDTQYF
>TRBJ1-6|17|TRBV3-1|few
CASSPRIPVDNFSPLHF
>TRBJ2-7|13|TRBV30|-
CAWSLLRGYEQYF
>TRBJ1-2|16|TRBV28|-
CSSRTPAGTGEDGYTF
>TRBJ2-2|15|TRBV6-2/TRBV6-3|few
CASSFSQGRTGELFF
>TRBJ2-7|15|TRBV21-1|few
CASSKGQALWYEQYF
>TRBJ2-7|17|TRBV4-3|-
CASSHSLGAGDAYEQYF
>TRBJ2-7|15|TRBV11-2|-
CASSARQESSYEQYF
>TRBJ1-4|17|TRBV7-2|-
CASSLVPGWGTNEKLFF
>TRBJ2-7|15|TRBV20-1|-
CSARDPGTSGHEQYF
>TRBJ2-2|14|TRBV6-5|few
CASTKRTQRGELFF
>TRBJ1-1|14|TRBV30|few
CACFDRGGYSEAFF
>TRBJ1-5|13|TRBV30|few
CAWSVHLEGPQHF
>TRBJ2-5|14|TRBV29-1|few
CSVVPSGTQETQYF
>TRBJ1-6|16|TRBV7-2|-
CASSLFALIINSPLHF
>TRBJ2-1|15|TRBV28|few
CASSLAGINYNEQFF
>TRBJ2-3|14|TRBV29-1|-
CSARDRGSTDTQYF
>TRBJ1-5|15|TRBV15|few
CATSRDRQGNQPQHF
>TRBJ2-1|15|TRBV19|few
CASSTRTGGYNEQFF
>TRBJ2-7|14|TRBV11-2|few
CASSLRWGVLEQYF
>TRBJ2-3|16|TRBV5-6|-
CASSWGPSGSTDTQYF
>TRBJ1-5|12|TRBV20-1|many
CSLDSPNQPQHF
>TRBJ1-2|15|TRBV7-8|-
CASSLKGQGSYGYTF
>TRBJ1-1|12|TRBV5-1|-
CASWGQNTEAFF
>TRBJ2-2|14|TRBV25-1|few
CASTRTGNTGELFF
>TRBJ1-3|17|TRBV4-3|-
CASSQVPTGDPGNTIYF
>TRBJ1-2|13|TRBV20-1|few
CSASGQPNYGYTF
>TRBJ2-1|13|TRBV3-1|few
CASSPEGGNEQFF
>TRBJ2-7|15|TRBV4-3|-
CASSRLRQGAYEQYF
>TRBJ1-1|15|TRBV9|-
CASSGTRGRNTEAFF
>TRBJ2-2|14|TRBV7-2|-
CASSFLAGAGELFF
>TRBJ2-2|16|TRBV4-1|-
CASSQVYRNRYGELFF